This T cell receptor (beta chain) is drawn from a study of T cell changes during pregnancy in multiple sclerosis. CDR3 length: 16 amino acids. The V and J ends lost 5 bases and 4 bases, in that order; junction bases with no gene match: 6. Germline V gene data show CDR1 as SEHNR and CDR2 as FQNEAQ (reference sequence). The protocol was immunoSEQ multiplex PCR, while the TCRdb copy is restricted to in-frame clones and leaves out a portion. The data show 40,000 to 60,000 clones, with around 92% seen just once and 0.45% to 0.65% held by the top ten. The clonotype originates from a female donor with multiple sclerosis, enrolled in a pregnancy study. Material: CD4+ T cells from peripheral blood mononuclear cells, obtained after pregnancy. The V gene is TRBV7-9, the J gene TRBJ1-5, with 12 bases matching TRBD1. CDR3 sequence: CASSPGQGAGNQPQHF. The CDR3 bases are TGTGCCAGCAGCCCGGGACAGGGGGCGGGTAATCAGCCCCAGCATTTT.